The following is a T cell receptor (beta chain) sequence with its context. The data were obtained in a study of regulatory T cells in long-lasting Graves disease. Time point indicated: newly diagnosed GD, antithyroid drugs for less than 3 months. PBMCs provided the RNA from which the TCR library was made. Each of the patients was recruited from an endocrinology department situated in Xi'an, China. Libraries of TCR beta came from iRepertoire HTBI primers plus Arm-PCR of CDR3 regions. MiXCR, applied by TCRdb to the multiplex PCR reads, yields one record per CDR3 protein. The data hold 450,000 to 600,000 distinct CDR3 sequences, with about 13% observed a single time. The data also belong to a second study, concerning T cells in Graves' hyperthyroidism and ophthalmopathy. Turning to that study: The model identified upcoming ophthalmopathy a median approximately six months ahead of onset.

The specimen comprised peripheral blood mononuclear cells (PBMCs), sampled at new diagnosis, from a patient treated with antithyroid drugs. The clonotype originates from a man aged 25 to 45 with Graves disease.

For the CDR3, the DNA is TGTGCCAGCAGCTTACCTCCAGGGAGTAACACTGAAGCTTTCTTT. It encodes CASSLPPGSNTEAFF. The chain combines TRBV5-4 with TRBJ1-1; possibly TRBD1 for D (5 bases). The V and J ends lost 2 bases and 2 bases respectively, with 13 bases between them. The germline gives CDR1 SGHNT, CDR2 YYREEE (reference sequence). The CDR3 is made up of 15 amino acids. The entire variable domain, with the rest obtained from reference TRBV5-4 and TRBJ1-1, is as follows: ETGVTQSPTHLIKTRGQQVTLRCSSQSGHNTVSWYQQALGQGPQFIFQYYREEENGRGNFPPRFSGLQFPNYSSELNVNALELDDSALYLCASSLPPGSNTEAFFGQGTRLTVV.